The rows below give T cell receptor beta chains drawn from one sample of a study of cytomegalovirus exposure and HLA in healthy donors. Clones were read by immunoSEQ multiplex PCR, and TCRdb kept only the in-frame ones, dropping some. The data show 68,000 or so clones, with 80% seen just once and about 4.5% held by the top ten. Sample: PBMCs. The receptors were sampled from a woman under 40 in good health and CMV-seronegative. CDR3s include the opening cysteine and the closing phenylalanine or tryptophan. The D gene is left open where the match is weak. Rows give clone size only sometimes, using once, few, many, or a class for an expanded clone.

V: TRBV5-1
D: TRBD1
size: -
J: TRBJ1-2
CDR3: CASSQGQDYGYTF
DNA: TGCGCCAGCAGCCAGGGACAGGACTATGGCTACACCTTC

V: TRBV4-1
D: -
size: -
J: TRBJ1-3
CDR3: CASSQAFGRTSSGNTIYF
DNA: TGCGCCAGCAGCCAGGCTTTCGGGAGGACCAGCTCTGGAAACACCATATATTTT

V: TRBV6-5
D: -
size: -
J: TRBJ1-1
CDR3: CASSLAGRGTEAFF
DNA: TGTGCCAGCAGTTTAGCCGGGAGGGGCACTGAAGCTTTCTTT

V: TRBV10-1
D: -
size: -
J: TRBJ1-1
CDR3: CASSESTEAGNTEAFF
DNA: TGCGCCAGCAGTGAGTCCACGGAGGCCGGGAACACTGAAGCTTTCTTT

V: TRBV11-2
D: -
size: once
J: TRBJ1-1
CDR3: CASSSSTGVNTEAFF
DNA: TGTGCCAGCAGCTCATCGACAGGAGTGAACACTGAAGCTTTCTTT

V: TRBV6-5
D: -
size: few
J: TRBJ1-5
CDR3: CASSYRAGKGPQHF
DNA: TGTGCCAGCAGTTACCGGGCAGGGAAAGGTCCCCAGCATTTT

V: TRBV28
D: TRBD1
size: few
J: TRBJ2-5
CDR3: CASSWTGQGGQETQYF
DNA: TGTGCCAGCAGTTGGACCGGACAGGGTGGGCAAGAGACCCAGTACTTC

V: TRBV6-5
D: TRBD1
size: -
J: TRBJ2-1
CDR3: CASRRQDRDNEQFF
DNA: TGTGCCAGCAGAAGACAGGACAGGGACAATGAGCAGTTCTTC

V: TRBV7-9
D: -
size: -
J: TRBJ1-1
CDR3: CASSLERLASEAFF
DNA: TGTGCCAGCAGCTTAGAGAGGCTGGCCAGTGAAGCTTTCTTT

V: TRBV7-2
D: -
size: -
J: TRBJ1-1
CDR3: CASSFHSEAFF
DNA: TGTGCCAGCAGCTTCCACTCTGAAGCTTTCTTT

V: TRBV10-3
D: TRBD1
size: -
J: TRBJ2-1
CDR3: CAISDRGNNEQFF
DNA: TGTGCCATCAGTGACAGGGGGAACAATGAGCAGTTCTTC

V: TRBV7-2
D: TRBD2
size: -
J: TRBJ2-5
CDR3: CASSLAGAGGATQETQYF
DNA: TGTGCCAGCAGCTTAGCTGGGGCGGGGGGGGCCACTCAAGAGACCCAGTACTTC

V: TRBV5-1
D: -
size: -
J: TRBJ1-5
CDR3: CASSLGGVSNQPQHF
DNA: TGCGCCAGCAGCTTGGGCGGGGTTTCCAATCAGCCCCAGCATTTT

V: TRBV7-7
D: -
size: -
J: TRBJ2-5
CDR3: CASSQSLGRRETQYF
DNA: TGTGCCAGCAGCCAAAGCCTGGGGCGAAGAGAGACCCAGTACTTC

V: TRBV6-6
D: -
size: -
J: TRBJ2-2
CDR3: CASSRTTGPGELFF
DNA: TGTGCCAGCAGCCGAACGACAGGCCCCGGGGAGCTGTTTTTT

V: TRBV25-1
D: TRBD1
size: once
J: TRBJ1-1
CDR3: CASSPGQGTEAFF
DNA: TGTGCCAGCAGTCCCGGACAGGGGACTGAAGCTTTCTTT

V: TRBV6-5
D: -
size: -
J: TRBJ1-2
CDR3: CASSYGGYYTF
DNA: TGTGCCAGCAGTTACGGGGGGTACTACACCTTC

V: TRBV28
D: -
size: -
J: TRBJ1-2
CDR3: CASSSPGQGYTF
DNA: TGTGCCAGCAGCTCCCCAGGACAGGGCTACACCTTC

V: TRBV28
D: TRBD1
size: -
J: TRBJ1-6
CDR3: CASSVHGTGGQNSPLHF
DNA: TGTGCCAGCAGTGTACACGGGACAGGGGGACAGAATTCACCCCTCCACTTT

V: TRBV7-9
D: -
size: -
J: TRBJ2-2
CDR3: CASTPPTDTGELFF
DNA: TGTGCCAGCACCCCCCCTACGGACACCGGGGAGCTGTTTTTT

V: TRBV7-8
D: -
size: once
J: TRBJ2-3
CDR3: CASNSRLDGDTQYF
DNA: TGTGCCAGCAACTCCCGACTCGATGGGGATACGCAGTATTTT

V: TRBV13
D: -
size: few
J: TRBJ2-3
CDR3: CASSPYTPGSDETQYF
DNA: TGTGCCAGCAGCCCCTATACCCCGGGATCCGACGAAACGCAGTATTTT

V: TRBV13
D: -
size: -
J: TRBJ2-1
CDR3: CASSSRTVRGDEQFF
DNA: TGTGCCAGCAGCTCCAGGACAGTTCGCGGCGATGAGCAGTTCTTC

V: TRBV4-3
D: -
size: once
J: TRBJ1-4
CDR3: CASSQGRGQLFF
DNA: TGCGCCAGCAGCCAAGGCAGGGGCCAACTGTTTTTT

V: TRBV7-9
D: TRBD1
size: -
J: TRBJ2-7
CDR3: CASSLGDSYEQYF
DNA: TGTGCCAGCAGCCTAGGGGACAGCTACGAGCAGTACTTC

V: TRBV5-4
D: TRBD1
size: -
J: TRBJ2-1
CDR3: CASSQRTGVGNEQFF
DNA: TGTGCCAGCAGCCAGCGGACAGGGGTGGGGAATGAGCAGTTCTTC

V: TRBV28
D: TRBD1
size: -
J: TRBJ1-5
CDR3: CASSLRDSRWEPQHF
DNA: TGTGCCAGCAGTTTACGGGACAGCCGGTGGGAGCCCCAGCATTTT

V: TRBV6-4
D: TRBD1
size: -
J: TRBJ2-1
CDR3: CASRPGGQGNNEQFF
DNA: TGTGCCAGCAGGCCCGGGGGACAGGGGAACAATGAGCAGTTCTTC

V: TRBV6-1
D: -
size: few
J: TRBJ2-7
CDR3: CASSEIPLGPYEQYF
DNA: TGTGCCAGCAGTGAAATTCCGCTAGGCCCCTACGAGCAGTACTTC

V: TRBV7-6
D: -
size: -
J: TRBJ1-1
CDR3: CASSSWGQSEAFF
DNA: TGTGCCAGCAGCTCCTGGGGCCAGTCTGAAGCTTTCTTT

V: TRBV25-1
D: TRBD1
size: -
J: TRBJ2-3
CDR3: CASGDRAGDAQYF
DNA: TGTGCCAGCGGGGACAGGGCGGGGGATGCGCAGTATTTT

V: TRBV5-1
D: -
size: -
J: TRBJ2-5
CDR3: CASSRQDRAGGETQYF
DNA: TGCGCCAGCAGCCGCCAGGACAGGGCGGGAGGGGAGACCCAGTACTTC

V: TRBV9
D: -
size: -
J: TRBJ1-3
CDR3: CASSARGRSGNTIYF
DNA: TGTGCCAGCAGCGCCAGAGGCCGCTCTGGAAACACCATATATTTT

V: TRBV28
D: TRBD2
size: -
J: TRBJ2-3
CDR3: CASSSSSGGAHGTQYF
DNA: TGTGCCAGCAGTTCGTCTAGCGGGGGGGCCCACGGTACGCAGTATTTT

V: TRBV7-8
D: TRBD2
size: -
J: TRBJ2-5
CDR3: CASKSGGGQETQYF
DNA: TGTGCCAGCAAATCGGGCGGGGGCCAAGAGACCCAGTACTTC

V: TRBV18
D: -
size: -
J: TRBJ1-1
CDR3: CASSPSTRQEAFF
DNA: TGTGCCAGCTCACCTTCTACGAGGCAAGAAGCTTTCTTT

V: TRBV2
D: -
size: -
J: TRBJ2-1
CDR3: CASRFRGQRPDNEQFF
DNA: TGTGCCAGCAGGTTTCGAGGACAGCGCCCCGACAATGAGCAGTTCTTC

V: TRBV28
D: TRBD2
size: once
J: TRBJ2-7
CDR3: CASSSPGTSGRYEQYF
DNA: TGTGCCAGCAGTTCGCCCGGGACTAGCGGGCGCTACGAGCAGTACTTC

V: TRBV28
D: -
size: -
J: TRBJ1-5
CDR3: CASTIDKGNQPQHF
DNA: TGTGCCAGCACCATTGACAAGGGCAATCAGCCCCAGCATTTT

V: TRBV11-2
D: -
size: few
J: TRBJ1-2
CDR3: CASSLGGTYGYTF
DNA: TGTGCCAGCAGCTTGGGGGGGACCTATGGCTACACCTTC

V: TRBV2
D: -
size: few
J: TRBJ1-1
CDR3: CASQGEFRAFF
DNA: TGTGCCAGCCAGGGCGAATTTAGGGCTTTCTTT

V: TRBV19
D: -
size: -
J: TRBJ1-5
CDR3: CASSGAGNQPQHF
DNA: TGTGCCAGTTCTGGGGCTGGCAATCAGCCCCAGCATTTT

V: TRBV30
D: TRBD1
size: -
J: TRBJ2-5
CDR3: CAWSVNYRGRGTQYF
DNA: TGTGCCTGGAGTGTTAACTACAGGGGGAGAGGGACCCAGTACTTC

V: TRBV2
D: -
size: -
J: TRBJ2-3
CDR3: CASTRDNTDTQYF
DNA: TGTGCCAGCACACGGGACAACACAGATACGCAGTATTTT

V: TRBV5-4
D: TRBD1
size: -
J: TRBJ1-4
CDR3: CASSFQGAGGEKLFF
DNA: TGTGCCAGCAGCTTCCAGGGGGCAGGCGGTGAAAAACTGTTTTTT

V: TRBV4-1
D: -
size: -
J: TRBJ1-4
CDR3: CASSRGPATNEKLFF
DNA: TGCGCCAGCAGCCGGGGCCCTGCAACTAATGAAAAACTGTTTTTT

V: TRBV6-5
D: -
size: -
J: TRBJ2-1
CDR3: CASTIAASYNEQFF
DNA: TGTGCCAGCACCATAGCCGCTAGCTACAATGAGCAGTTCTTC

V: TRBV9
D: TRBD2
size: -
J: TRBJ2-1
CDR3: CASSVGTSGSPYSYNEQFF
DNA: TGTGCCAGCAGCGTAGGGACTAGCGGGAGTCCATATTCCTACAATGAGCAGTTCTTC

V: TRBV5-1
D: TRBD1
size: -
J: TRBJ1-6
CDR3: CASSGTGALESPLHF
DNA: TGCGCCAGCAGCGGTACAGGGGCCCTCGAGTCACCCCTCCACTTT

V: TRBV7-9
D: -
size: -
J: TRBJ1-2
CDR3: CASSLEQAYGYTF
DNA: TGTGCCAGCAGCTTAGAACAGGCCTATGGCTACACCTTC

V: TRBV9
D: -
size: once
J: TRBJ2-5
CDR3: CASSPRELETQYF
DNA: TGTGCCAGCAGCCCCCGTGAGCTAGAGACCCAGTACTTC